This TCR beta chain came from a study of blood T cell repertoires in COVID-19. Overall study context: In each case, the material was cDNA or gDNA derived from T cells, B-cell-depleted T cells, or PBMCs.

Cohorts were determined from participant-reported clinical history. The protocol was immunoSEQ multiplex PCR, while the TCRdb copy is restricted to in-frame clones and leaves out a portion. The data contain 150,000 or so clones, approximately 80% of them singletons. This CDR3 spans 13 amino acids. V shed 6 bases and J shed 1 base, with 9 bases lying between them. Germline-derived CDR1 and CDR2 are SGHTA and FQGTGA. This clone was seen more than once but under ten times. The gene calls are TRBV7-3 and TRBJ1-1; no clear D. The receptor was isolated from a man aged 40-49 years who had recovered from COVID-19. The sample was PBMCs or T cells enriched from blood (not recorded which). Here the CDR3 reads CASSFGRNTEAFF. The DNA of the CDR3 is TGTGCCAGCAGTTTCGGGAGGAACACTGAAGCTTTCTTT.